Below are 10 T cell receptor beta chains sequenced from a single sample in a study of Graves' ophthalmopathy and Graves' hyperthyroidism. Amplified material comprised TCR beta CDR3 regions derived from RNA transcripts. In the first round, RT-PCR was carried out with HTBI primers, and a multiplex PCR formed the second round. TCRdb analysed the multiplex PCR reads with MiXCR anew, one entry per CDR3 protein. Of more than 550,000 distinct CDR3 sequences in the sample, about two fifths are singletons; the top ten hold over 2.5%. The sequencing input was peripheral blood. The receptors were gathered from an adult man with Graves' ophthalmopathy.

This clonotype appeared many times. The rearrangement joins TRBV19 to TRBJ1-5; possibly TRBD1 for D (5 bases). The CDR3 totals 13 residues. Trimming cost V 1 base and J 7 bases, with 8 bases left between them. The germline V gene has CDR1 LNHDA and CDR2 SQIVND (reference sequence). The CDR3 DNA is TGTGCCAGTAGTATAGTCGGGGACCAGCCCCAGCATTTT. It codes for CASSIVGDQPQHF.

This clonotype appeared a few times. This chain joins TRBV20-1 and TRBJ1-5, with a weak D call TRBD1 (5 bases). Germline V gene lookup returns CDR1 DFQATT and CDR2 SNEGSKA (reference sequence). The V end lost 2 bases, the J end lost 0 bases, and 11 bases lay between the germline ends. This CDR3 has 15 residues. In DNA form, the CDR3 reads TGCAGTGCTAGAAGGGGACGGTATAGCAATCAGCCCCAGCATTTT. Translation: CSARRGRYSNQPQHF.

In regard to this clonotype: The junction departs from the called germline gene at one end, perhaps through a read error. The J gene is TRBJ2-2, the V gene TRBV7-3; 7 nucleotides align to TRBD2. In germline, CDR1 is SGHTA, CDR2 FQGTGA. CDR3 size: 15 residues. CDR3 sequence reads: CASSPGLGPGNEQFF. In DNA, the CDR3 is TGTGCCAGCAGCCCCGGACTAGGACCGGGTAATGAGCAGTTTTTT.

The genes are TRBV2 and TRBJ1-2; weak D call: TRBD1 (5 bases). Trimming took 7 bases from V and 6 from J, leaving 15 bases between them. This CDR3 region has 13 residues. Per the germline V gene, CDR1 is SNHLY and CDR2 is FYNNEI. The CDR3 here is CASTPGAGHGYTF. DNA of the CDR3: TGTGCCAGCACTCCCGGGGCAGGGCATGGCTACACCTTC.

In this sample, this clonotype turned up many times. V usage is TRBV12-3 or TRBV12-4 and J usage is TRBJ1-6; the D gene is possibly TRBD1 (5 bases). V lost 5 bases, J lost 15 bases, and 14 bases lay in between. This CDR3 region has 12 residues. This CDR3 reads CASSTGPAILHF. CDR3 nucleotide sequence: TGTGCCAGCAGTACAGGTCCAGCAATCCTCCACTTT.

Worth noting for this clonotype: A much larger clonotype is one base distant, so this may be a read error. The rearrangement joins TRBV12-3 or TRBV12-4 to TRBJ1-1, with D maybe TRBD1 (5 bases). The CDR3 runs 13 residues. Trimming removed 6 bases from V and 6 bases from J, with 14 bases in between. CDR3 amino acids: CASSRVQGPEAFF. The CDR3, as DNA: TGTGCCAGCAGCCGCGTCCAGGGCCCTGAAGCTTTCTTT.

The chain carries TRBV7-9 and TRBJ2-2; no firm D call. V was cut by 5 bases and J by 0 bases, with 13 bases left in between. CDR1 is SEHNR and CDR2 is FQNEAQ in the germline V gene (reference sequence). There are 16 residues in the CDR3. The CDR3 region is CASSEYNTANTGELFF. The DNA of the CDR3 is TGTGCCAGCAGCGAATACAATACCGCGAACACCGGGGAGCTGTTTTTT.

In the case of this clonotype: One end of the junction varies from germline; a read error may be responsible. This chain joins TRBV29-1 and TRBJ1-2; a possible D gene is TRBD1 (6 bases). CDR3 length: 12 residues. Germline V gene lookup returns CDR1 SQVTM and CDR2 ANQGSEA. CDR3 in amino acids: CSVEKDSLSPAF. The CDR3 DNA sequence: TGCAGCGTTGAAAAGGACAGCCTTTCACCGGCCTTC.

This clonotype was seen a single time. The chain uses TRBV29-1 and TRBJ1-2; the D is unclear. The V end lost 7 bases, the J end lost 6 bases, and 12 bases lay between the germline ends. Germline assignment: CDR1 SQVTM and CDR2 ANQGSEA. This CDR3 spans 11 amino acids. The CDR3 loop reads CSDGLGNGYTF. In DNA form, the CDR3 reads TGCAGCGACGGATTAGGAAATGGCTACACCTTC.

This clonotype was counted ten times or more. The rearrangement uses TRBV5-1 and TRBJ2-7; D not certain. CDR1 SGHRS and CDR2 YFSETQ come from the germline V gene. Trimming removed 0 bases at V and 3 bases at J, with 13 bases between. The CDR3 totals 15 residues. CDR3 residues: CASSLGFPNSYEQYF. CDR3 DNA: TGCGCCAGCAGCTTGGGGTTTCCCAATAGCTACGAGCAGTACTTC.